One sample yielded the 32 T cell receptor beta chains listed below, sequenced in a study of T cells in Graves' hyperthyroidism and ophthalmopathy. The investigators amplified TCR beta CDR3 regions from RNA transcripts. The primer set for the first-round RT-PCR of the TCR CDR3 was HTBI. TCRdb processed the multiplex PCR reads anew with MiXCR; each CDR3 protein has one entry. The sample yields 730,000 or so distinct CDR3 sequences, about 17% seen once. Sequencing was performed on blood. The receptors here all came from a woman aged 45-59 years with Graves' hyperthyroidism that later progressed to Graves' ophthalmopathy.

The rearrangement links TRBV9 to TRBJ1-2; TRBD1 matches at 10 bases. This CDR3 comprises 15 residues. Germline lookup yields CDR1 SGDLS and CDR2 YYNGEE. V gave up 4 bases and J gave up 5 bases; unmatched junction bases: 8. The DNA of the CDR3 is TGTGCCAGCAGCCCCTGGGACAGGGGAATATATGGCTACACCTTC. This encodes CASSPWDRGIYGYTF.

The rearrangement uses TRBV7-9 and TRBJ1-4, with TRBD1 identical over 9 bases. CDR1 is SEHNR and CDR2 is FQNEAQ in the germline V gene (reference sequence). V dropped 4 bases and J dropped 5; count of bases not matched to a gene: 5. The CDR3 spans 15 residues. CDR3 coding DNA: TGTGCCAGCAGCTCGGACAGGGGCGGAAATGAAAAACTGTTTTTT. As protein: CASSSDRGGNEKLFF.

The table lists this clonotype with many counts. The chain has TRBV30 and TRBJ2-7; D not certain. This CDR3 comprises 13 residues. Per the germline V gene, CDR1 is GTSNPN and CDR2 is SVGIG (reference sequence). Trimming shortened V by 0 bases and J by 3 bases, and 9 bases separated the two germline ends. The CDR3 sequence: CAWSVRSSYEQYF. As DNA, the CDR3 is TGTGCCTGGAGTGTACGTAGCAGCTACGAGCAGTACTTC.

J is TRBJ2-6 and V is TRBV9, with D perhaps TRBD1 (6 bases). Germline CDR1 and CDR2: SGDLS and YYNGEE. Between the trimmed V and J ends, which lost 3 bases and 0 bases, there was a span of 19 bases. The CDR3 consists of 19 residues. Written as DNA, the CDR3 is TGTGCCAGCAGCGCGCAACAGGGCACCTTTTCCTCTGGGGCCAACGTCCTGACTTTC. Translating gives CASSAQQGTFSSGANVLTF. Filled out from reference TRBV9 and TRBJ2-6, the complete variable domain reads DSGVTQTPKHLITATGQRVTLRCSPRSGDLSVYWYQQSLDQGLQFLIQYYNGEERAKGNILERFSAQQFPDLHSELNLSSLELGDSALYFCASSAQQGTFSSGANVLTFGAGSRLTVL.

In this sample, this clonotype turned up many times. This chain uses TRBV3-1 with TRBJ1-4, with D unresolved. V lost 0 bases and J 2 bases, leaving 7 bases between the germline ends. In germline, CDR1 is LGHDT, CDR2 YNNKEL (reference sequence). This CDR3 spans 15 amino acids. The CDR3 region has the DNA TGTGCCAGCAGCCAAGATTGGGCTACTAATGAAAAACTGTTTTTT. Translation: CASSQDWATNEKLFF. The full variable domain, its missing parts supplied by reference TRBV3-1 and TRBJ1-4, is DTAVSQTPKYLVTQMGNDKSIKCEQNLGHDTMYWYKQDSKKFLKIMFSYNNKELIINETVPNRFSPKSPDKAHLNLHINSLELGDSAVYFCASSQDWATNEKLFFGSGTQLSVL.

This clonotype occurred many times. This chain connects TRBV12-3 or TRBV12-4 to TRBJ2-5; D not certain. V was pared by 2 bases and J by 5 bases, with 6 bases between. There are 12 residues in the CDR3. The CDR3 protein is CASSLSAETQYF. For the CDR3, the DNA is TGTGCCAGCAGTTTATCGGCGGAGACCCAGTACTTC.

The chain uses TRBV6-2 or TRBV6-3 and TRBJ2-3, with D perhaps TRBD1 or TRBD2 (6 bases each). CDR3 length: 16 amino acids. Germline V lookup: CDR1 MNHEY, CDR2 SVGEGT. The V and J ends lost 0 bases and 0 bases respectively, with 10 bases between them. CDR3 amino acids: CASSYSGGFSTDTQYF. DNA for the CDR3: TGTGCCAGCAGTTACTCGGGGGGCTTTAGCACAGATACGCAGTATTTT.

The CDR3 DNA reads as TGCAGTGCGAGCAGGGGAAGAGGCAATCAGCCCCAGCATTTT. This gives the protein CSASRGRGNQPQHF. J is TRBJ1-5 and V is TRBV20-1, with a weak D call TRBD1 (6 bases). CDR3 length: 14 amino acids. Germline V CDR1 and CDR2: DFQATT, SNEGSKA (reference sequence). Deletions cut 6 bases from V and 2 bases from J, with 14 bases between.

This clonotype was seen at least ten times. CDR3: CASSLLRESNQPQHF. The DNA of the CDR3 is TGTGCCAGCAGCCTCCTCAGGGAGAGCAATCAGCCCCAGCATTTT. The chain combines TRBV2 with TRBJ1-5; perhaps TRBD1 as D (5 bases). CDR1 SNHLY and CDR2 FYNNEI come from the germline V gene. This CDR3 spans 15 amino acids. V gave up 6 bases and J gave up 1 base, with 13 bases separating them. The whole variable domain, remainder taken from reference TRBV2 and TRBJ1-5, is EPEVTQTPSHQVTQMGQEVILRCVPISNHLYFYWYRQILGQKVEFLVSFYNNEISEKSEIFDDQFSVERPDGSNFTLKIRSTKLEDSAMYFCASSLLRESNQPQHFGDGTRLSIL.

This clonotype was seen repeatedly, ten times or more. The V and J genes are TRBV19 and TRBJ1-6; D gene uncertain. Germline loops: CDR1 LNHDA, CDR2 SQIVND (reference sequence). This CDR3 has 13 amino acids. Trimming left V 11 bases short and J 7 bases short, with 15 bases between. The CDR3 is CAGSQIWNSPLHF. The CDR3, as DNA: TGTGCCGGCTCACAGATATGGAATTCACCCCTCCACTTT.

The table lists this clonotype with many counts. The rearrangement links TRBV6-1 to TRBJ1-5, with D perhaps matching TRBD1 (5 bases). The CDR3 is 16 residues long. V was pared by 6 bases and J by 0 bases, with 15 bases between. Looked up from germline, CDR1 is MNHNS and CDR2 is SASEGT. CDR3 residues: CASRGGEYNSNQPQHF. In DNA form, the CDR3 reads TGTGCCAGCAGGGGGGGGGAGTACAATAGCAATCAGCCCCAGCATTTT.

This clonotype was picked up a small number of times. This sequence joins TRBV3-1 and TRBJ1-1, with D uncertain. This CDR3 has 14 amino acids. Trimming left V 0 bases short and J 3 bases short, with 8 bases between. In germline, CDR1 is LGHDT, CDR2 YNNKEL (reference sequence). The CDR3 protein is CASSQDEEDTEAFF. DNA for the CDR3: TGTGCCAGCAGCCAAGATGAAGAGGACACTGAAGCTTTCTTT.

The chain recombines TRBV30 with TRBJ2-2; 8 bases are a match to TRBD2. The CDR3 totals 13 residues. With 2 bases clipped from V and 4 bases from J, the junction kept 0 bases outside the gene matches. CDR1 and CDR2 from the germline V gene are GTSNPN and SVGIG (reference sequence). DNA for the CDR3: TGTGCCTGGAGTAGCGGGGGCACCGGGGAGCTGTTTTTT. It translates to CAWSSGGTGELFF.

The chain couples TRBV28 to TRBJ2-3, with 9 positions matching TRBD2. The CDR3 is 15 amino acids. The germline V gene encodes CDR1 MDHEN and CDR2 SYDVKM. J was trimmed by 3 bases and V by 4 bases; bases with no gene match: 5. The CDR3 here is CASSCLAGWTDTQYF. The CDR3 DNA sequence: TGTGCCAGCAGTTGTCTAGCGGGGTGGACAGATACGCAGTATTTT.

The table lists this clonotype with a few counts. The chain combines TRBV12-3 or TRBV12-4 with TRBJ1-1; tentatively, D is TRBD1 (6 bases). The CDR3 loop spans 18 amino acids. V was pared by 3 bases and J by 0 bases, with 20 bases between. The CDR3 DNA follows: TGTGCCAGCAGTTTTGGAAGGGGGGCAGGACCGATGAACACTGAAGCTTTCTTT. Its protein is CASSFGRGAGPMNTEAFF.

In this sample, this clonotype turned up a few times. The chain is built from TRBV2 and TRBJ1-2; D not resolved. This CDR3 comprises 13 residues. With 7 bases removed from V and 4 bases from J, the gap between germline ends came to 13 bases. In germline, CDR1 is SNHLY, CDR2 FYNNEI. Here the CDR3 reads CASKRVTLYGYTF. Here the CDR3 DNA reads TGTGCCAGCAAAAGGGTTACCCTCTATGGCTACACCTTC.

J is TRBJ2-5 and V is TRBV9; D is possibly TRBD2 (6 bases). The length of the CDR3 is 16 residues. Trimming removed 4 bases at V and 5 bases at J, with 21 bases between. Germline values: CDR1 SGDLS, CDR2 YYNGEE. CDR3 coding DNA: TGTGCCAGCAGCACTTACGGGAGCAGCCTGGGGGAGACCCAGTACTTC. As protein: CASSTYGSSLGETQYF.

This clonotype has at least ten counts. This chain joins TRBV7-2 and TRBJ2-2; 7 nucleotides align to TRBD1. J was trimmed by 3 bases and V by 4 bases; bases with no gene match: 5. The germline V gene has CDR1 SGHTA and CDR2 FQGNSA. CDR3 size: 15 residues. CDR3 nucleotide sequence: TGTGCCAGCAGCTCTAACAGGGGCGACACCGGGGAGCTGTTTTTT. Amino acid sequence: CASSSNRGDTGELFF.

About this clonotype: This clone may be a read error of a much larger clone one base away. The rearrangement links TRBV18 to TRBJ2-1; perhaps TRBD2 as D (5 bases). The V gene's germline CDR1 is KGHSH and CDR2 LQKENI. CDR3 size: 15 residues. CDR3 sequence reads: CASSPQTGTYNGQFF. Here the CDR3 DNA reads TGTGCCAGCTCACCCCAAACGGGAACCTACAATGGGCAGTTCTTC.

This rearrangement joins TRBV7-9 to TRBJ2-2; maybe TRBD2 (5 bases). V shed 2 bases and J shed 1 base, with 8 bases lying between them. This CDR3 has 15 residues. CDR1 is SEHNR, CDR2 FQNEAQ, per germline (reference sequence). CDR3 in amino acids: CASSLLRENTGELFF. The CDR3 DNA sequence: TGTGCCAGCAGCTTATTACGGGAGAACACCGGGGAGCTGTTTTTT.

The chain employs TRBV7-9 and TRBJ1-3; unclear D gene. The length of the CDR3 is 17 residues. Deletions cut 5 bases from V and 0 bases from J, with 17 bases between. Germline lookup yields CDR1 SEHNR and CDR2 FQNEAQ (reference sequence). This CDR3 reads CASSPRAWLSSGNTIYF. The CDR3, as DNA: TGTGCCAGCAGCCCGAGGGCATGGCTAAGCTCTGGAAACACCATATATTTT.

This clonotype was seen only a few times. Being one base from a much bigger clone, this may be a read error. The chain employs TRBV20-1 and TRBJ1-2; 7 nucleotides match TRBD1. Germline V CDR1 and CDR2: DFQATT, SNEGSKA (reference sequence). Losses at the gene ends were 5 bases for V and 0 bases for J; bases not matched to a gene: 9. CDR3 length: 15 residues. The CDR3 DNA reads TGCAGTGCTCACCGGCAGGGGGTCTCTAACTATGGCTACACCTTC. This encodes CSAHRQGVSNYGYTF.

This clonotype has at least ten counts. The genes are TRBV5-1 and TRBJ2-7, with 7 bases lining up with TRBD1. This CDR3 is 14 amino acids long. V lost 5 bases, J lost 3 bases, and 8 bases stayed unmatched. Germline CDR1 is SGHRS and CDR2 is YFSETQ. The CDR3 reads CASRSLRDSYEQYF. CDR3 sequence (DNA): TGCGCCAGCAGAAGTCTCAGGGACAGCTACGAGCAGTACTTC. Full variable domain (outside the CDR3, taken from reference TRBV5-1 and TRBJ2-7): KAGVTQTPRYLIKTRGQQVTLSCSPISGHRSVSWYQQTPGQGLQFLFEYFSETQRNKGNFPGRFSGRQFSNSRSEMNVSTLELGDSALYLCASRSLRDSYEQYFGPGTRLTVT.

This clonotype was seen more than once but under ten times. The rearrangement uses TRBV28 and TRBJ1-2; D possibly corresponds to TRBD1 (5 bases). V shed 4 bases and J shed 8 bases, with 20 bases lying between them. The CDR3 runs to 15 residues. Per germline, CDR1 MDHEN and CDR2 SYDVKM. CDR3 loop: CASSWPGEGLRGYTF. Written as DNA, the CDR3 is TGTGCCAGCAGTTGGCCGGGGGAGGGGCTACGAGGCTACACCTTC.

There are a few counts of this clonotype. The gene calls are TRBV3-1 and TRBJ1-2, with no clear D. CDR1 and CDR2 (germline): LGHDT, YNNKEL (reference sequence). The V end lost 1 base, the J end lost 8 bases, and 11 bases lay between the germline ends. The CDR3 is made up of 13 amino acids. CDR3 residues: CASSQGQAGGYTF. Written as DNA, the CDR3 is TGTGCCAGCAGCCAAGGCCAGGCAGGAGGCTACACCTTC. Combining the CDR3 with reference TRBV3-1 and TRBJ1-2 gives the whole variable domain DTAVSQTPKYLVTQMGNDKSIKCEQNLGHDTMYWYKQDSKKFLKIMFSYNNKELIINETVPNRFSPKSPDKAHLNLHINSLELGDSAVYFCASSQGQAGGYTFGSGTRLTVV.

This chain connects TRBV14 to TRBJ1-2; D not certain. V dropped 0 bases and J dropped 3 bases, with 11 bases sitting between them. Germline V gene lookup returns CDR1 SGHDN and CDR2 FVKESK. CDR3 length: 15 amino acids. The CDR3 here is CASSQEAGHYYGYTF. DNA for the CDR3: TGTGCCAGCAGCCAAGAAGCTGGGCATTACTATGGCTACACCTTC.

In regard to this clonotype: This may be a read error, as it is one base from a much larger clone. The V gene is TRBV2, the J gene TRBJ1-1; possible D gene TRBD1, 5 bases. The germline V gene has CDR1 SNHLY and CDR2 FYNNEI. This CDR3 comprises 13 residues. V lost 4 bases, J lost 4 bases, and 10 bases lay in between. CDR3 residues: CASSGGGSTEAFF. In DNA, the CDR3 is TGTGCCAGCAGTGGGGGGGGGAGCACTGAAGCTTTCTTT.

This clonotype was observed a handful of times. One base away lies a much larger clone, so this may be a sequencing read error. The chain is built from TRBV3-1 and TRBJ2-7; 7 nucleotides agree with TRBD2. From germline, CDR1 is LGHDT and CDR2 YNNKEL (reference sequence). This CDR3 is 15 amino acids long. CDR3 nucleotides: TGTGCCAGCAGCCAAGAGAGCGGGATCCGCTACGGGCAGTACTTC. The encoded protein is CASSQESGIRYGQYF.

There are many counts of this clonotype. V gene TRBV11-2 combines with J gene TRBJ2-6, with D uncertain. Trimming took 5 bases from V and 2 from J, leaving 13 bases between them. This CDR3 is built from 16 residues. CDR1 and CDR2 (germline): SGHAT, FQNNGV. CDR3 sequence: CASSPSLPAGANVLTF. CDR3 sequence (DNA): TGTGCCAGCAGCCCAAGTCTCCCCGCTGGGGCCAACGTCCTGACTTTC.

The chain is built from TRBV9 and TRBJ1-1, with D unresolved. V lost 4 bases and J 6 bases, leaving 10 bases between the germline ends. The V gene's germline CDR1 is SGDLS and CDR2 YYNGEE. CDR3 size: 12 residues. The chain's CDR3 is CASSPGPPEAFF. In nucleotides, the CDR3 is TGTGCCAGCAGCCCCGGACCCCCTGAAGCTTTCTTT. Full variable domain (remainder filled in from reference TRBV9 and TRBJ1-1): DSGVTQTPKHLITATGQRVTLRCSPRSGDLSVYWYQQSLDQGLQFLIQYYNGEERAKGNILERFSAQQFPDLHSELNLSSLELGDSALYFCASSPGPPEAFFGQGTRLTVV.

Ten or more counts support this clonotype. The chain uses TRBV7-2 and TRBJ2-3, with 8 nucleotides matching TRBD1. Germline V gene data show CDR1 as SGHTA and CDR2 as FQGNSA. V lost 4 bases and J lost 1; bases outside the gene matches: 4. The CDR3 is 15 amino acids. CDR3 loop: CASSWTGLGTDTQYF. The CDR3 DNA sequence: TGTGCCAGCAGCTGGACAGGGCTTGGCACAGATACGCAGTATTTT.

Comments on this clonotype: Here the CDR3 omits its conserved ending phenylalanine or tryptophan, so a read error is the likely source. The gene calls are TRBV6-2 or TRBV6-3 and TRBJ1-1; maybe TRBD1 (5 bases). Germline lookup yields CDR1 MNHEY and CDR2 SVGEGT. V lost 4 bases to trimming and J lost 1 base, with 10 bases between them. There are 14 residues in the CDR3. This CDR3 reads CASSSTETNTEAFS. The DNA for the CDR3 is TGTGCCAGCAGTTCGACAGAGACGAACACTGAAGCTTTCTCT.